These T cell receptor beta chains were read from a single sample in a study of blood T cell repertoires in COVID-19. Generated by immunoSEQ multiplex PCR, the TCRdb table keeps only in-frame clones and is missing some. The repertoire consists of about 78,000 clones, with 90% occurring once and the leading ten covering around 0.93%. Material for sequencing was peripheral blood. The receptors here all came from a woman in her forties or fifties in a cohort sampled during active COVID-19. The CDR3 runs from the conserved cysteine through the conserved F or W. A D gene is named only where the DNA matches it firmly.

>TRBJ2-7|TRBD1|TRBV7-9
TGTGCCAGCAGCCTCCGGGACAGTGCCTACGAGCAGTACTTC
CASSLRDSAYEQYF
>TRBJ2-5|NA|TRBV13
TGTGCCAGCAATAGTCATAGGACAGCCCAAGAGACCCAGTACTTC
CASNSHRTAQETQYF
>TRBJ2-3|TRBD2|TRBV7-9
TGTGCCAGCAGCTTGGGTAGCGGGAGCGCAGATACGCAGTATTTT
CASSLGSGSADTQYF
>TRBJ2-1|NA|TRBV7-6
TGTGCCAGCAGCTTAGTTCCGCCTCCCGGGTACAATGAGCAGTTCTTC
CASSLVPPPGYNEQFF
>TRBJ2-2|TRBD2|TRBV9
TGTGCCAGCAGCGTTGCTAGCGGGGGGAACACCGGGGAGCTGTTTTTT
CASSVASGGNTGELFF
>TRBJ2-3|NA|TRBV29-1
TGCAGCGTTGAACGTAGTCAGGCCGACACAGATACGCAGTATTTT
CSVERSQADTDTQYF
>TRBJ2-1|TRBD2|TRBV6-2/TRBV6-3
TGTGCCAGCAGTAACGCGGCGGGAGTAGGGATCAATGAGCAGTTCTTC
CASSNAAGVGINEQFF
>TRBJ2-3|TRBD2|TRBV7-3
TGTGCCAGCAGCTTAGGAGGCGGGAGGATTCATACGCAGTATTTT
CASSLGGGRIHTQYF
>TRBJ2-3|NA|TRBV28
TGTGCCAGCAGTCGCGGGGCCACAGATACGCAGTATTTT
CASSRGATDTQYF
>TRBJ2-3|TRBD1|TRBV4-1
TGCGCCAGCAGTACCGAGGGGGCTTCGACAGATACGCAGTATTTT
CASSTEGASTDTQYF
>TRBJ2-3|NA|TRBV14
TGTGCCAGCAGCCAGTTTACAGCTAGCACAGATACGCAGTATTTT
CASSQFTASTDTQYF